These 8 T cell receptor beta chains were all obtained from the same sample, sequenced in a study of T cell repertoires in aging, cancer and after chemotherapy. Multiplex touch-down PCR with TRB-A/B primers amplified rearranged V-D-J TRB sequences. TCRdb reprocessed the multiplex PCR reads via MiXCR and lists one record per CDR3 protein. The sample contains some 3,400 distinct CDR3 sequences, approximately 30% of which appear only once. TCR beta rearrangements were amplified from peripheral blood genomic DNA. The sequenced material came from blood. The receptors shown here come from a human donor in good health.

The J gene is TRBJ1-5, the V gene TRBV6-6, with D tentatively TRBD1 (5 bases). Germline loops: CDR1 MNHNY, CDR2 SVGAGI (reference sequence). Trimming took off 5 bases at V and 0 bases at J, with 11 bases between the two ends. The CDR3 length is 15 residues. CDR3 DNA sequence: TGTGCCAGCAGTAGGGACCGAAATAGCAATCAGCCCCAGCATTTT. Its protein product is CASSRDRNSNQPQHF.

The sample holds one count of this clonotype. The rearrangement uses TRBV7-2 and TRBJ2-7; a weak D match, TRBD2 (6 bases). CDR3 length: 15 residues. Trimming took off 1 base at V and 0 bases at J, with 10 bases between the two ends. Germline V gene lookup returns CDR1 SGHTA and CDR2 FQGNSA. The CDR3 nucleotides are TGTGCCAGCAGCTTAGGGGGCGGGGACTCCTACGAGCAGTACTTC. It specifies CASSLGGGDSYEQYF. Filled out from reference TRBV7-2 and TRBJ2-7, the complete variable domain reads GAGVSQSPSNKVTEKGKDVELRCDPISGHTALYWYRQSLGQGLEFLIYFQGNSAPDKSGLPSDRFSAERTGGSVSTLTIQRTQQEDSAVYLCASSLGGGDSYEQYFGPGTRLTVT.

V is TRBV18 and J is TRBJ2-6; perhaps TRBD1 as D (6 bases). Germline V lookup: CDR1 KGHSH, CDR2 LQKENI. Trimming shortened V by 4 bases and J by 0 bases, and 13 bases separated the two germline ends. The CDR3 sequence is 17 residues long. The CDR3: CASSQPGHNSGANVLTF. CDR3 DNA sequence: TGTGCCAGCTCACAACCGGGACACAACTCTGGGGCCAACGTCCTGACTTTC.

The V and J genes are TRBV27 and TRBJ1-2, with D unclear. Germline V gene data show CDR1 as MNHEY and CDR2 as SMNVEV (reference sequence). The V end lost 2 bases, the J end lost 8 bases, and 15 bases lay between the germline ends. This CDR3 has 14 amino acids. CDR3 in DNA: TGTGCCAGCAGTTTAAGTCCCCTGGTTAGGGGCTACACCTTC. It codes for CASSLSPLVRGYTF.

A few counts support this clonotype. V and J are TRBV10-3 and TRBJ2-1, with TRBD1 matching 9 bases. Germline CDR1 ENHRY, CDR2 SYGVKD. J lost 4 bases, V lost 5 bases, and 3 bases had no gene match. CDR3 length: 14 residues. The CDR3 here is CAISPGQGYNEQFF. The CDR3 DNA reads TGTGCCATCAGTCCGGGACAGGGATACAATGAGCAGTTCTTC.

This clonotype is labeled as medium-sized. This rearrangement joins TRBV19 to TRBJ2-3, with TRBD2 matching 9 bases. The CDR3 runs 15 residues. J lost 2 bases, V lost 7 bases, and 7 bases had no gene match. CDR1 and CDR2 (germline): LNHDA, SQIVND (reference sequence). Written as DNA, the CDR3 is TGTGCCAGTAAGGGGCGGGGGGGTCCCACAGATACGCAGTATTTT. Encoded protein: CASKGRGGPTDTQYF.

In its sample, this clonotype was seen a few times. CDR3 DNA: TGTGCCACCGCGGATTTTCCTAATGAAAAACTGTTTTTT. Residues: CATADFPNEKLFF. V and J are TRBV6-2 or TRBV6-3 and TRBJ1-4; D not resolved. The CDR3 is 13 residues long. Germline loops: CDR1 MNHEY, CDR2 SVGEGT. The germline V and J ends were trimmed by 10 bases and 3 bases, with 12 bases remaining between them.

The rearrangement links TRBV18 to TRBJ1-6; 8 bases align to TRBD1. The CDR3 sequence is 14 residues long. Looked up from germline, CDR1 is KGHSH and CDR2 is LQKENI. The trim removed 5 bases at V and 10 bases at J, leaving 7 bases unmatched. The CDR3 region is CASSSDRGGSPLHF. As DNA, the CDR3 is TGTGCCAGCTCATCCGACAGGGGTGGGTCACCCCTCCACTTT.